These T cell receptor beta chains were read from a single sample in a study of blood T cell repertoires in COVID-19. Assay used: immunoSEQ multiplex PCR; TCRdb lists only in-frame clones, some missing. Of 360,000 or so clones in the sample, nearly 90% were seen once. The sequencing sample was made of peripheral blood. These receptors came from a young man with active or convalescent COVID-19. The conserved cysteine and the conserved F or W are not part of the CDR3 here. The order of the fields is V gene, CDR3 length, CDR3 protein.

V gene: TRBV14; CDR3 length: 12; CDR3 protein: ASSRRLGPGELF
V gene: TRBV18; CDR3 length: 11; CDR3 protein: ASSQQATYEQY
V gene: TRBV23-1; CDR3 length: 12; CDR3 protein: ASSHPQGQDGYT
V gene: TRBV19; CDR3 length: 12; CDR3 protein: ASSSRGLGDTQY
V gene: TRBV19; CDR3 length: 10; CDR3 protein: ASKRGVTEAF
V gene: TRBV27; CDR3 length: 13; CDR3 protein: ASSFQTGRTYEQY
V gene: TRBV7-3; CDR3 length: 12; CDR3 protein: ASSEGRRESTQY
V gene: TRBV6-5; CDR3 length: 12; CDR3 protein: LCRAGGTKETQY
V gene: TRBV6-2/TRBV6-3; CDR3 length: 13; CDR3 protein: ASSYSFGRVDEQF
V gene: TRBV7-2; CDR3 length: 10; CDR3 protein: AGGENTGELF
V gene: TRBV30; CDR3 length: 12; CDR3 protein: AWSIGLDSYEQY
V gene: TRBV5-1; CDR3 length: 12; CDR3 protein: ASSLRQQSYGYT
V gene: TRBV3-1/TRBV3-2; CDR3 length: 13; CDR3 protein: ASSQPKRGPLEQY
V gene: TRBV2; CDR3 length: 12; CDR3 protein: ASSKGQGNSPLH
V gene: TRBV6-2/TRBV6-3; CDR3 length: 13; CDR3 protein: ASSRTGISNQPQH
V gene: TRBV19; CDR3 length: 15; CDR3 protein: ATGSWQGLYSNQPQH
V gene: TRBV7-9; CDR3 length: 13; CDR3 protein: ASSFGGNSYNEQF
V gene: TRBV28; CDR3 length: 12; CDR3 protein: ASSLGGPNTEAF
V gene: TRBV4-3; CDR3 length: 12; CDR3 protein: ASSQVGMNTEAF
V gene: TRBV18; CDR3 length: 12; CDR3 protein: ASSPPGLGEKLF
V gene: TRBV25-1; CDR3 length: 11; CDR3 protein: ASSEYVDNEQF
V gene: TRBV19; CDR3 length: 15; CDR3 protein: ASSIESAGRSGDEQF
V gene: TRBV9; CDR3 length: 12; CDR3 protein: ASSVVATSHEQY
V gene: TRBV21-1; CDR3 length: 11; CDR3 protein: ASSKDRVEGYT
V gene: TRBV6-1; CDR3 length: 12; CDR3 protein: ASTPRQGITEAF
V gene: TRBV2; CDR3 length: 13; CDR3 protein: ASSPNGANFGEQY
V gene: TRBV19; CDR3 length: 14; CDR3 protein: ASSIDWGGKSDTQY
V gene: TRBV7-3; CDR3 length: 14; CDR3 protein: ASSPRTGFDYNEQF
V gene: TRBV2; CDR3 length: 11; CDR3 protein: ASNSRSNQPQH
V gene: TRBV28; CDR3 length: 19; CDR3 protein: ASSPRKTSPSSSGSYNEQF
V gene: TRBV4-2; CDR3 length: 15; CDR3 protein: ASRLPGQGSGANVLT
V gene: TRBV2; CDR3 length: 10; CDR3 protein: ASSHEAVGYT
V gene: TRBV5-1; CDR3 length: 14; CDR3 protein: ASSELKPQGTGELF
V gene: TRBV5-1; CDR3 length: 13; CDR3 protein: ASSSWTTSRNGYT
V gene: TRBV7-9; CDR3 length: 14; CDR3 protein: ASSLLLPGAQETQY
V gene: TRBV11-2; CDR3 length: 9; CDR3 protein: ASSLADTQY
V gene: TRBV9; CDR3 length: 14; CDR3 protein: ASSPGLAGVYNEQF
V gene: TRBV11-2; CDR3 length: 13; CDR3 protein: ASSSNRGQRNTIY
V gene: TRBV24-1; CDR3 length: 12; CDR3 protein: ATSEPGTGGEAF
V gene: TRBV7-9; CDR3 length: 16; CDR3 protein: ASSLEDRGRLINEKLF
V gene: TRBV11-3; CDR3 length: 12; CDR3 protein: ASSPRGGSTEAF
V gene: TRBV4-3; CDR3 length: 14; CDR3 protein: ASSQTQTGRGTEAF
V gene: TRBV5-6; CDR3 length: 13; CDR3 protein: ASSLSQIYNSPLH
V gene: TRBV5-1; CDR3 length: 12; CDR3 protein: ASSLSINSYEQY
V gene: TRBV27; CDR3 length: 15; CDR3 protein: ASSPDRAPSGANVLT
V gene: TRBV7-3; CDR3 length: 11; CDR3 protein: ASSRGQYYGYT
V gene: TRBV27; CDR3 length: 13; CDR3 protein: ASRLSPGLYYGYT
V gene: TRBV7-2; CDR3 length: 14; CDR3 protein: ASSLGWGASNQPQH
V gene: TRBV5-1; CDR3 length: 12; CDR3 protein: ASSLILADNEQF
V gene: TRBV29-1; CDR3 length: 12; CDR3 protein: SVFLAGGPDTQY
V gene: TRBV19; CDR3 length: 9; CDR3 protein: ASKQGTEAF
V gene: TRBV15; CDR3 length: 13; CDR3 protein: ATSRDKQETYEQY
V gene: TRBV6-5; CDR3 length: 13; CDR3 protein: ASSYGTGVGNTIY
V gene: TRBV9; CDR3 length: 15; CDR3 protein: ASSVAVSGKGGDTQY
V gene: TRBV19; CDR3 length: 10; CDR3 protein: ATQEGNQPQH